This paragraph reports one T cell receptor (beta chain). This record belongs to a study of cytomegalovirus exposure and HLA in healthy donors. PCR used 60 Vbeta primers and 13 Jbeta primers. Only in-frame clones appear in the TCRdb table, and some are missing; sequencing was by immunoSEQ multiplex PCR. Of 60,000 to 100,000 clones listed, 60% to 85% were seen once; the top ten hold around 1.5%. The trim removed 6 bases at V and 6 bases at J, leaving 10 bases unmatched. CDR3 length equals 15 residues. The V gene's germline CDR1 is MNHNY and CDR2 SVGAGI (reference sequence). The J gene is TRBJ1-5, the V gene TRBV6-6; 8 bases match TRBD1. The sequence was obtained from a man between 35 and 55 years old in good health and CMV-seronegative. The material sequenced was PBMCs. In DNA form, the CDR3 reads TGTGCCAGCAGAATAGGACAGGGCGGAAGTCAGCCCCAGCATTTT. Amino acids: CASRIGQGGSQPQHF.